This passage covers 17 T cell receptor beta chains from one sample sequenced in a study of T cell responses to AZD1222 COVID-19 vaccine. Sequencing was performed with immunoSEQ multiplex PCR; in TCRdb, only in-frame clones are kept and a portion is missing. Of some 120,000 clones listed, around 89% were seen once; the top ten hold 11%. The source was peripheral blood, collected on day 0 of MenACWY control vaccination. Every receptor here comes from an adult in good health.

This clone was recorded a few times. V gene TRBV7-2 combines with J gene TRBJ1-4; 8 bases line up with TRBD1. The J segment lost 4 bases and the V segment lost 5 bases, leaving 3 bases of the junction unmatched. This CDR3 contains 14 residues. Germline CDR1 reads SGHTA; CDR2 reads FQGNSA. The CDR3 DNA reads as TGTGCCAGCAGCCCCGGACAGGGTAATGAAAAACTGTTTTTT. Translated: CASSPGQGNEKLFF.

The rearrangement joins TRBV18 to TRBJ1-5, with 9 bases lining up with TRBD1. Germline lookup yields CDR1 KGHSH and CDR2 LQKENI. The CDR3 runs to 20 residues. The junction had 17 bases not matched to a gene; V was cut back by 4 bases and J by 1 base. This CDR3 is CASSRTDGTGWWESNQPQHF. The CDR3 DNA sequence: TGTGCCAGCTCACGAACGGACGGGACAGGGTGGTGGGAAAGCAATCAGCCCCAGCATTTT.

The chain has TRBV11-2 and TRBJ2-1; 11 positions agree with TRBD2. Germline trimming cut 5 bases from V and 3 bases from J; bases unmatched to any gene: 9. Per the germline V gene, CDR1 is SGHAT and CDR2 is FQNNGV. The CDR3 extends over 17 amino acids. The chain's CDR3 is CASSLAVSGRDYNEQFF. The CDR3 DNA follows: TGTGCCAGCAGCCTAGCCGTTAGCGGGAGGGACTACAATGAGCAGTTCTTC. The variable domain in full, completed from reference TRBV11-2 and TRBJ2-1, reads EAGVAQSPRYKIIEKRQSVAFWCNPISGHATLYWYQQILGQGPKLLIQFQNNGVVDDSQLPKDRFSAERLKGVDSTLKIQPAKLEDSAVYLCASSLAVSGRDYNEQFFGPGTRLTVL.

The J gene is TRBJ2-1, the V gene TRBV7-3, with TRBD2 matching 14 bases. The junction had 2 bases not matched to a gene; V was cut back by 3 bases and J by 7 bases. Germline loops: CDR1 SGHTA, CDR2 FQGTGA. This CDR3 region has 15 residues. The CDR3 reads CASSFGLAGGNEQFF. The CDR3 nucleotides are TGTGCCAGCAGCTTCGGACTAGCGGGAGGAAATGAGCAGTTCTTC.

This chain joins TRBV7-9 and TRBJ1-1; possibly TRBD1 for D (5 bases). The CDR3 has 15 residues. Trimming pared 0 bases from V and 1 base from J, leaving 9 bases between. Germline CDR1 SEHNR, CDR2 FQNEAQ (reference sequence). This chain's CDR3 is CASSLASGGNTEAFF. The DNA for the CDR3 is TGTGCCAGCAGCTTAGCGTCGGGGGGGAACACTGAAGCTTTCTTT.

The chain has TRBV10-2 and TRBJ2-1; D is possibly TRBD2 (5 bases). The CDR3 extends over 13 amino acids. V was pared by 0 bases and J by 11 bases, with 11 bases between. The germline V gene encodes CDR1 WSHSY and CDR2 SAAADI. Written as DNA, the CDR3 is TGCGCCAGCAGTGAGTCGAGGTGGGAGAAGCAGTTCTTC. It encodes CASSESRWEKQFF.

The rearrangement joins TRBV5-1 to TRBJ1-3, with unresolved D. CDR3 size: 16 residues. The V and J ends lost 0 bases and 4 bases respectively, with 14 bases between them. In germline, CDR1 is SGHRS, CDR2 YFSETQ. Here the CDR3 reads CASSLDGSEAGNTIYF. The CDR3 nucleotides read TGCGCCAGCAGCTTGGATGGCAGCGAAGCAGGAAACACCATATATTTT.

This clone showed up just once. The chain is built from TRBV9 and TRBJ2-7; D uncertain. The germline V and J ends were trimmed by 3 bases and 0 bases, with 13 bases remaining between them. The CDR3 totals 15 residues. The germline CDR1 and CDR2 sequences are SGDLS and YYNGEE. The CDR3 sequence: CASSEGGAFSYEQYF. CDR3 bases: TGTGCCAGCAGCGAGGGCGGAGCCTTCTCCTACGAGCAGTACTTC.

This chain uses TRBV7-2 with TRBJ1-5; possibly TRBD1 for D (6 bases). Per the germline V gene, CDR1 is SGHTA and CDR2 is FQGNSA. V lost 6 bases and J lost 6, with 18 bases in between. CDR3 length: 15 residues. CDR3 sequence reads: CASRSLTGAAQPQHF. CDR3 sequence (DNA): TGTGCCAGCAGATCCTTGACGGGGGCAGCTCAGCCCCAGCATTTT. Full variable domain (remainder filled in from reference TRBV7-2 and TRBJ1-5): GAGVSQSPSNKVTEKGKDVELRCDPISGHTALYWYRQSLGQGLEFLIYFQGNSAPDKSGLPSDRFSAERTGGSVSTLTIQRTQQEDSAVYLCASRSLTGAAQPQHFGDGTRLSIL.

The chain carries TRBV7-8 and TRBJ1-6, with unresolved D. CDR1 and CDR2 from the germline V gene are SGHVS and FQNEAQ. Trimming took off 4 bases at V and 3 bases at J, with 16 bases between the two ends. The CDR3 contains 17 residues. CDR3 residues: CASSSRRPPFYNSPLHF. CDR3 DNA: TGTGCCAGCAGCTCAAGGAGGCCGCCATTCTATAATTCACCCCTCCACTTT.

The V and J genes are TRBV19 and TRBJ2-5; 8 bases are a match to TRBD2. The trim removed 10 bases at V and 5 bases at J, leaving 12 bases unmatched. Germline values: CDR1 LNHDA, CDR2 SQIVND (reference sequence). The CDR3 is made up of 14 amino acids. The DNA for the CDR3 is TGTGCCACTAGGAACGGGAGGGCCTGGGAGACCCAGTACTTC. As protein: CATRNGRAWETQYF.

A word on this clone: In the same sample, other DNA sequences code for this CDR3. The chain carries TRBV5-4 and TRBJ2-3; 11 nucleotides match TRBD2. This CDR3 is built from 15 residues. With 0 bases clipped from V and 3 bases from J, the junction kept 0 bases outside the gene matches. Germline V CDR1 and CDR2: SGHNT, YYREEE (reference sequence). This chain's CDR3 is CASSLGLAGTDTQYF. The CDR3 bases are TGTGCCAGCAGCTTGGGACTAGCGGGGACAGATACGCAGTATTTT.

This clone has just a few counts. V gene TRBV11-3 combines with J gene TRBJ1-2; tentative D call: TRBD1 (5 bases). V lost 1 base and J 13 bases, leaving 16 bases between the germline ends. Germline V gene data show CDR1 as SGHNT and CDR2 as YENEEA. The CDR3 totals 13 residues. The CDR3 is CASSLAQEGSFTF. The CDR3 bases are TGTGCCAGCAGCTTAGCACAGGAAGGTTCGTTCACCTTC.

The chain employs TRBV5-4 and TRBJ1-1; D is possibly TRBD1 (5 bases). The CDR3 length is 14 residues. Per the germline V gene, CDR1 is SGHNT and CDR2 is YYREEE (reference sequence). The germline V and J ends were trimmed by 1 base and 1 base, with 8 bases remaining between them. In DNA, the CDR3 is TGTGCCAGCAGCTTGAGCCAGGGGAACACTGAAGCTTTCTTT. Translating it yields CASSLSQGNTEAFF.

The chain is built from TRBV25-1 and TRBJ1-2; 7 bases are shared with TRBD1. The CDR3 has 14 residues. Germline-derived CDR1 and CDR2 are MGHDK and SYGVNS. V was pared by 4 bases and J by 1 base, with 3 bases of the junction left unmatched. The CDR3 DNA is TGTGCCAGCAGTGTTCGACAGGGTAACTATGGCTACACCTTC. Amino acids: CASSVRQGNYGYTF.

This chain connects TRBV11-3 to TRBJ2-2; 9 bases match TRBD2. Per the germline V gene, CDR1 is SGHNT and CDR2 is YENEEA. This CDR3 region has 17 residues. J gave up 6 bases and V 4 bases, and 12 bases lay outside the gene matches. The CDR3 loop reads CASSSLAGVVSAGELFF. CDR3 nucleotides: TGTGCCAGCAGCTCGTTAGCGGGAGTGGTATCTGCCGGGGAGCTGTTTTTT.

The chain uses TRBV11-3 and TRBJ2-7; TRBD1 matches 8 bases. Trimming took 2 bases from V and 8 from J; bases not matched to a gene: 5. The CDR3 contains 13 residues. Germline CDR1 and CDR2: SGHNT and YENEEA. The CDR3 nucleotides read TGTGCCAGCAGCTTAAATACAGGGGGGCAGCAGTACTTC. Its protein product is CASSLNTGGQQYF.